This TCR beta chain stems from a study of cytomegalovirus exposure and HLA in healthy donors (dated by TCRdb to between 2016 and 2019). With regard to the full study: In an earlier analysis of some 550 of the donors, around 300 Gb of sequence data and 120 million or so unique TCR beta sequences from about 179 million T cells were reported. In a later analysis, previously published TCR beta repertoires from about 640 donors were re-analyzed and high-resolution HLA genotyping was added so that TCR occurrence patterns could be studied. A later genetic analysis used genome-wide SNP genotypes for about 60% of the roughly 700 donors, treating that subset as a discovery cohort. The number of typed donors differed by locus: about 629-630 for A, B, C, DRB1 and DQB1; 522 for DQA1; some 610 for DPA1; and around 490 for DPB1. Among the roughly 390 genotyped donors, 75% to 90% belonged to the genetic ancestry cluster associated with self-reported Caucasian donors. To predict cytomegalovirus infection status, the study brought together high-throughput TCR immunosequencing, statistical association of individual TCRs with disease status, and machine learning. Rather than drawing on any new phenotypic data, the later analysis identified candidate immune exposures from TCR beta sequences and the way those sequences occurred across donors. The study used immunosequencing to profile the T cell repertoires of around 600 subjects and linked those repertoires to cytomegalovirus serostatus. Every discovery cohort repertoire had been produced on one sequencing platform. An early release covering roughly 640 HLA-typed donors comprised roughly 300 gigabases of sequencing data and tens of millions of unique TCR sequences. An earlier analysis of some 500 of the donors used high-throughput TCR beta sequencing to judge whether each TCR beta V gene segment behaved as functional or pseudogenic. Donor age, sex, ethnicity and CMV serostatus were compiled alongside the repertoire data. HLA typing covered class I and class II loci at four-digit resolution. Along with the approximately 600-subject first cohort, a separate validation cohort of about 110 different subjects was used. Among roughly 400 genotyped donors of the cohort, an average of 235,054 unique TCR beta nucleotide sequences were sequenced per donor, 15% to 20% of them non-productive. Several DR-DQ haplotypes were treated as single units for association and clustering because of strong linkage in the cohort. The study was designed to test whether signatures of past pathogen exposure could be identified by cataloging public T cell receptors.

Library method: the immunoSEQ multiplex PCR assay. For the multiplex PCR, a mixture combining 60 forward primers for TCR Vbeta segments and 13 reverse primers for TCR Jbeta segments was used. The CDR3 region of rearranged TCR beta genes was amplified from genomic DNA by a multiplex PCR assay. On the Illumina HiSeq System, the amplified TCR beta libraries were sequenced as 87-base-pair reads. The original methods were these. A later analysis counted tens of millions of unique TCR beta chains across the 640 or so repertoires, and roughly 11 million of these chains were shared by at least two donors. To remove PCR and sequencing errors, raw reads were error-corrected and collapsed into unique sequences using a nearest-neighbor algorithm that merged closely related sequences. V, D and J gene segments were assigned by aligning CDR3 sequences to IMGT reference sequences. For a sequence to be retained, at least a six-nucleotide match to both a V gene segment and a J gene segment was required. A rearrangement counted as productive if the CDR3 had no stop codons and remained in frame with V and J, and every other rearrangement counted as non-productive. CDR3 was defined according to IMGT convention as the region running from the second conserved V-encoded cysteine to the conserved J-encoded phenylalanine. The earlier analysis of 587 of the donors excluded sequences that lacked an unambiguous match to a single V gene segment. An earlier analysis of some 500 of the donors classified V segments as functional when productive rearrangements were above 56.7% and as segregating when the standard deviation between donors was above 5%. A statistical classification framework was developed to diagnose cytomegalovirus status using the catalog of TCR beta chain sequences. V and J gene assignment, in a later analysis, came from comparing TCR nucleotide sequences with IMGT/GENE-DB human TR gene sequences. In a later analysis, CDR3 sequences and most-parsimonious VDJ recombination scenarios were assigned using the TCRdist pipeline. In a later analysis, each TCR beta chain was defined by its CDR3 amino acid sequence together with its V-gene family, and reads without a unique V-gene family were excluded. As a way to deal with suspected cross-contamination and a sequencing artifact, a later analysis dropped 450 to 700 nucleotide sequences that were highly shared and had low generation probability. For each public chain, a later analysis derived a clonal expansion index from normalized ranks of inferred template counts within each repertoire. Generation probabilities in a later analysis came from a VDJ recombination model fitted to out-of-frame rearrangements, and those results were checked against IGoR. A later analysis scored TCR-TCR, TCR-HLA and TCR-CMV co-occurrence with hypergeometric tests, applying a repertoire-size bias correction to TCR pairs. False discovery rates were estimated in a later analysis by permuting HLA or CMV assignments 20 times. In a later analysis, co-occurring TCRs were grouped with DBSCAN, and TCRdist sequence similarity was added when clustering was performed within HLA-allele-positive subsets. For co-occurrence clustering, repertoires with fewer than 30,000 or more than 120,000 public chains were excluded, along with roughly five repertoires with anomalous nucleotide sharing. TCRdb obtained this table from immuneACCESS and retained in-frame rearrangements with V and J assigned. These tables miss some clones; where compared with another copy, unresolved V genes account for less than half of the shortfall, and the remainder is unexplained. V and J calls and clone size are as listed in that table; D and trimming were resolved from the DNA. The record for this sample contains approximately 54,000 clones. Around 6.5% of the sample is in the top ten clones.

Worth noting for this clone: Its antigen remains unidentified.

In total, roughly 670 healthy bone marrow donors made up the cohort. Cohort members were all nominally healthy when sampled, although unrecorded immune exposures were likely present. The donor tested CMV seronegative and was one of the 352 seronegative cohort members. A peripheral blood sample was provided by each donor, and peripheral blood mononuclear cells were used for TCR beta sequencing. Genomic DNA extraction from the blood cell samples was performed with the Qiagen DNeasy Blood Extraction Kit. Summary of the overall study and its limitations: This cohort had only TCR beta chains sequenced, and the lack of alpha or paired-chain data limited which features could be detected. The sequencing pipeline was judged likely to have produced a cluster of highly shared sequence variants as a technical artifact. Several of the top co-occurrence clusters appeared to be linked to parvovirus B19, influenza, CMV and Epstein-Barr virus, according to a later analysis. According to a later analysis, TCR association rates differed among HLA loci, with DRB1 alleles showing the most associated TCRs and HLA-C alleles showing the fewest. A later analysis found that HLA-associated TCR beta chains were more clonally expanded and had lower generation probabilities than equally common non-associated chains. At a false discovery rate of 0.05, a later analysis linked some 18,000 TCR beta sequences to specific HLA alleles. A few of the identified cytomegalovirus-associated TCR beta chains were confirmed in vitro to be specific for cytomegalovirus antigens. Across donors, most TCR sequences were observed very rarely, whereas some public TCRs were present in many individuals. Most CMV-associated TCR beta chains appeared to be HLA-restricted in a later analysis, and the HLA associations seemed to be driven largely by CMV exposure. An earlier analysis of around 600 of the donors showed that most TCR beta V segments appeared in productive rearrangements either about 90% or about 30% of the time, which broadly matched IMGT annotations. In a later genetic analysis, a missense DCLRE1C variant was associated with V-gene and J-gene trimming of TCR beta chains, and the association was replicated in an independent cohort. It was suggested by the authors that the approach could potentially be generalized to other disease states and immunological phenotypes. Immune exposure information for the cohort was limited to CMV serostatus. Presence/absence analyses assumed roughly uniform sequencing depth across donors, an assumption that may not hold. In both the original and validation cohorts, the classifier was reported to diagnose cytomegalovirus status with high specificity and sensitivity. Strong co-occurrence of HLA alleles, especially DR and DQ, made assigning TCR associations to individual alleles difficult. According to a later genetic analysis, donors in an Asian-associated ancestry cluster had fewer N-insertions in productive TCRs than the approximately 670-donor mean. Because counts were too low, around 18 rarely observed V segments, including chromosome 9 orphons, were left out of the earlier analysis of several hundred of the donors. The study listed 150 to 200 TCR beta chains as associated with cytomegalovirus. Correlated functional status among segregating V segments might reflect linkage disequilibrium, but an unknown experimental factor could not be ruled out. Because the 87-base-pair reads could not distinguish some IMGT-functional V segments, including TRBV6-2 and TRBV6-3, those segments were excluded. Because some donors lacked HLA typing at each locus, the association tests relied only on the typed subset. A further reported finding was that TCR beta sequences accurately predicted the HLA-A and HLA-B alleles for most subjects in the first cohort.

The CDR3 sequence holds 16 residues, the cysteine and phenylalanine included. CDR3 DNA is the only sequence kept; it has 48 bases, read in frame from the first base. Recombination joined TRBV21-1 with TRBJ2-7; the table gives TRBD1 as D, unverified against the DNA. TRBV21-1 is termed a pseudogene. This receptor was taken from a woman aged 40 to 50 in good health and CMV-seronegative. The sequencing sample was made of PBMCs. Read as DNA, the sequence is TGTGCCAGCAGCAAAGTAGAGGGCAACAGGGGGAACGAGCAGTACTTC. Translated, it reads CASSKVEGNRGNEQYF.